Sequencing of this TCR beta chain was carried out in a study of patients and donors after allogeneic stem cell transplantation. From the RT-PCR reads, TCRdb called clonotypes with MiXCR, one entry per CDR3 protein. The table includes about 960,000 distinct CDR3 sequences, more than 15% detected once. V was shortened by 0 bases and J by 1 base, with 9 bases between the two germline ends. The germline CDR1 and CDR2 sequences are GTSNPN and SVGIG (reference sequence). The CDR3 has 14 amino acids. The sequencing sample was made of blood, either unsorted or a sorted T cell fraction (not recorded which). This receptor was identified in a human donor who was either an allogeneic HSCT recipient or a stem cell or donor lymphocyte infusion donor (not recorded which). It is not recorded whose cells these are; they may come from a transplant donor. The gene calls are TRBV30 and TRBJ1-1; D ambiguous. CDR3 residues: CAWSVPLRNTEAFF. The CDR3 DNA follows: TGTGCCTGGAGTGTACCTCTCCGGAACACTGAAGCTTTCTTT. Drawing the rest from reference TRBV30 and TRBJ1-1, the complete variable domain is SQTIHQWPATLVQPVGSPLSLECTVEGTSNPNLYWYRQAAGRGLQLLFYSVGIGQISSEVPQNLSASRPQDRQFILSSKKLLLSDSGFYLCAWSVPLRNTEAFFGQGTRLTVV.